This TCR beta chain originates from a study of identical twins. Findings and limits, study-wide: Insertions were reduced in abundant cord blood beta clonotypes but not in memory repertoires. The authors drew conclusions from cross-sectional statistical analysis rather than following the same donors. Out-of-frame alpha sequences common to twins were enriched for low generation probability.

The CDR3 covers 13 residues. Germline assignment: CDR1 SEHNR and CDR2 FQNEAQ (reference sequence). The germline V and J ends were trimmed by 4 bases and 1 base, with 7 bases remaining between them. Template switching added a universal primer site; cDNA carried unique molecular identifiers. TCRdb used MiXCR to reprocess the 5' RACE reads, holding one entry per CDR3 protein. The table includes around 340,000 distinct CDR3 sequences, over 9% detected once. The table lists this clonotype with many counts. The antigen remains unidentified. The same data also contributed to another study, on yellow fever vaccine responses in identical twins.

This chain links TRBV7-9 with TRBJ1-1; D remains ambiguous. The source of this sequence is a woman aged 18 to 35 in good health. Sequenced: CD8+ T cells sorted from blood. This CDR3 is CASSSPQNTEAFF. The DNA for the CDR3 is TGTGCCAGCAGCTCGCCTCAGAACACTGAAGCTTTCTTT.